This T cell receptor (beta chain) was documented in a study of T cells of healthy individuals (dated by TCRdb to 2016 to 2019). The library relied on 5' RACE. Instrument on record: Illumina MiSeq. The public sequencing data were trimmed at Q25 with fastp and processed into clonotypes with MiXCR by TCRdb, which kept only in-frame beta chains. Each record represents a unique CDR3 protein, reported with the most common genes and DNA among its rows. In all, the sample holds approximately 100,000 distinct CDR3 sequences, and 17% of those were seen once. The leading ten clones occupy around 6.5% of the sample. On this clonotype itself: It has no known antigen specificity. Base qualities are not recorded, but no much larger clone differs from it by a single base.

Inclusive of the bounding cysteine and phenylalanine, the CDR3 is 16 residues long. Solely the CDR3 DNA is kept, with 48 bases framed from the first base. At the junction V is shortened by 3 bases and J by 9 bases; bases outside the gene matches: 11. Here the chain combines TRBV12-3 or TRBV12-4 and TRBJ2-1, and 10 junction bases match TRBD2. The receptor was isolated from a human donor in good health. CDR3 region: CASSFTLAGPGGEQFF. The nucleotide sequence reads TGTGCCAGCAGTTTTACACTAGCGGGACCCGGTGGTGAGCAGTTCTTC.